Below, 28 T cell receptor beta chains from the same sample are listed, as sequenced in a study of beta chain features in type 1 diabetes. The isolated RNA, all of it, was reverse transcribed, so expressed TCRB transcripts were what got sequenced. Only in-frame clones appear in the TCRdb table, and some are missing; sequencing was by immunoSEQ multiplex PCR. The data contain about 320,000 clones, approximately 14% of them singletons. Sequenced material: central memory CD4+ T cells from blood. All receptors come from a man younger than 40 in good health.

This clone was counted between two and nine times. The chain has TRBV29-1 and TRBJ1-3; D is unresolved. The CDR3 totals 14 residues. Germline CDR1 SQVTM, CDR2 ANQGSEA. Deletions cut 1 base from V and 7 bases from J, with 14 bases between. CDR3 DNA sequence: TGCAGCGTTGAAGTGTCGGGAACCCCCAACACCATATATTTT. Protein: CSVEVSGTPNTIYF.

The CDR3 nucleotides are TGTGCCAGCAGTTTTGGCGGCCCTAGCACAGATACGCAGTATTTT. As protein: CASSFGGPSTDTQYF. The chain couples TRBV7-2 to TRBJ2-3, with unresolved D. The germline gives CDR1 SGHTA, CDR2 FQGNSA. The CDR3 totals 15 residues. V was shortened by 6 bases and J by 0 bases, with 13 bases between the two germline ends.

The rearrangement uses TRBV29-1 and TRBJ2-5, with D maybe TRBD2 (6 bases). The CDR3 extends over 11 amino acids. Deletions cut 7 bases from V and 5 bases from J, with 11 bases between. Germline V gene sequence: CDR1 SQVTM, CDR2 ANQGSEA. CDR3 sequence (DNA): TGCAGCGGGGGCCGGGGGGAGACCCAGTACTTC. Its translation: CSGGRGETQYF.

V usage is TRBV5-6 and J usage is TRBJ2-2, with 9 bases matching TRBD2. CDR3 length equals 14 residues. V lost 4 bases to trimming and J lost 6 bases; unmatched junction nucleotides: 4. From germline, CDR1 is SGHDT and CDR2 YYEEEE. The CDR3 region is CASSPAGGAGELFF. The CDR3 DNA is TGTGCCAGCAGCCCAGCGGGGGGAGCCGGGGAGCTGTTTTTT.

The chain recombines TRBV7-9 with TRBJ2-3; TRBD2 matches 10 bases. Trimming removed 3 bases from V and 1 base from J; junction bases left unmatched: 4. This CDR3 has 16 residues. The germline CDR1 and CDR2 sequences are SEHNR and FQNEAQ (reference sequence). In DNA, the CDR3 is TGTGCCAGCAGCTTTCTAGCGGGAGAGGGCACAGATACGCAGTATTTT. It is translated as CASSFLAGEGTDTQYF.

This clone was picked up a small number of times. This chain links TRBV5-8 with TRBJ2-2; D tentatively reads TRBD1 or TRBD2 (5 bases each). The CDR3 spans 16 residues. Germline V gives CDR1 SGHTS, CDR2 YDEGEE. V was cut by 6 bases and J by 2 bases, with 17 bases left in between. CDR3 sequence: CASNPPGRINTGELFF. CDR3 DNA: TGTGCCAGCAACCCACCGGGACGGATTAACACCGGGGAGCTGTTTTTT. Full variable domain (remainder filled in from reference TRBV5-8 and TRBJ2-2): EAGVTQSPTHLIKTRGQQATLRCSPISGHTSVYWYQQALGLGLQFLLWYDEGEERNRGNFPPRFSGRQFPNYSSELNVNALELEDSALYLCASNPPGRINTGELFFGEGSRLTVL.

On this clone itself: At one boundary the junction diverges from the germline segment, which might be a read error. The chain joins TRBV4-1 to TRBJ1-2, with TRBD1 matching over 10 bases. Germline CDR1 and CDR2: MGHRA and YSYEKL. This CDR3 comprises 16 residues. The CDR3 bases are TGTGCCAGCAGCCAAGTCTCGACAGGGGGCGGCTATGGCTACACCTTC. It translates to CASSQVSTGGGYGYTF.

This rearrangement joins TRBV7-3 to TRBJ2-2, with D possibly being TRBD2 (6 bases). The CDR3 totals 13 residues. V lost 3 bases and J 8 bases, leaving 10 bases between the germline ends. Per the germline V gene, CDR1 is SGHTA and CDR2 is FQGTGA. The CDR3 reads CASSFLREGELFF. The CDR3 region has the DNA TGTGCCAGCAGCTTCTTGCGGGAAGGGGAGCTGTTTTTT.

The chain is built from TRBV6-5 and TRBJ1-5, with D uncertain. The CDR3 covers 12 residues. V lost 5 bases and J lost 5, with 7 bases in between. Germline V gene lookup returns CDR1 MNHEY and CDR2 SVGAGI. The CDR3 here is CASSTGDQPQHF. CDR3 DNA sequence: TGTGCCAGCAGTACCGGGGATCAGCCCCAGCATTTT.

This chain links TRBV5-1 with TRBJ2-5; D is undetermined. CDR3 length: 15 amino acids. V lost 4 bases, J lost 2 bases, and 15 bases lay in between. Germline CDR1 SGHRS, CDR2 YFSETQ. CDR3 amino acids: CASSQAQMGQETQYF. The CDR3 DNA reads as TGCGCCAGCAGCCAAGCCCAGATGGGGCAAGAGACCCAGTACTTC.

The chain recombines TRBV30 with TRBJ1-1; D is undetermined. Germline V CDR1 and CDR2: GTSNPN, SVGIG (reference sequence). CDR3 length equals 11 residues. The ends were cut back, 7 bases at V and 6 bases at J, with 12 bases in the middle. The DNA of the CDR3 is TGTGCCTCCCGTAGGGAGGCTGAAGCTTTCTTT. Its translation is CASRREAEAFF. The variable domain in full, completed from reference TRBV30 and TRBJ1-1, reads SQTIHQWPATLVQPVGSPLSLECTVEGTSNPNLYWYRQAAGRGLQLLFYSVGIGQISSEVPQNLSASRPQDRQFILSSKKLLLSDSGFYLCASRREAEAFFGQGTRLTVV.

The chain couples TRBV5-7 to TRBJ2-7, with TRBD2 as a possible D gene (6 bases). Being an ORF, TRBV5-7 has a function that is uncertain. The CDR3 has 15 residues. V was pared by 6 bases and J by 2 bases, with 18 bases between. CDR3 nucleotides: TGTGCCAGCACCTTTATTAGCGGAACGGCCTACGAGCAGTACGTC. It yields the protein CASTFISGTAYEQYV.

This clone has just a few counts. This chain's CDR3 is CASSVGVRYEQYF. The CDR3 DNA sequence: TGTGCCAGCAGCGTCGGGGTAAGGTACGAGCAGTACTTC. The chain employs TRBV7-2 and TRBJ2-7; tentatively, D is TRBD2 (5 bases). Germline V lookup: CDR1 SGHTA, CDR2 FQGNSA. Trimming took off 5 bases at V and 4 bases at J, with 12 bases between the two ends. The CDR3 extends over 13 amino acids.

Regarding this clone: Other DNA sequences within the sample encode an identical CDR3. The chain combines TRBV7-9 with TRBJ2-5, with D hard to call. Trimming pared 3 bases from V and 1 base from J, leaving 3 bases between. Germline V gives CDR1 SEHNR, CDR2 FQNEAQ (reference sequence). The CDR3 is made up of 12 amino acids. For the CDR3, the DNA is TGTGCCAGCAGCTTCTCCCAAGAGACCCAGTACTTC. Protein: CASSFSQETQYF.

The V gene is TRBV18, the J gene TRBJ2-7; 7 positions match TRBD2. The V gene end was trimmed by 3 bases and the J gene end by 5 bases; junction bases not matched to a gene: 7. Germline-derived CDR1 and CDR2 are KGHSH and LQKENI. This CDR3 is built from 14 residues. Written as DNA, the CDR3 is TGTGCCAGCTCACCGGGCGCGGCGGGAGACGAGCAGTACGTC. It encodes CASSPGAAGDEQYV.

This clone was observed a handful of times. The same CDR3 can be traced to other DNA sequences in this sample. This chain links TRBV19 with TRBJ2-2; D is possibly TRBD1 (6 bases). The germline gives CDR1 LNHDA, CDR2 SQIVND (reference sequence). The CDR3 loop spans 14 amino acids. The germline V and J ends were trimmed by 6 bases and 0 bases, with 8 bases remaining between them. This chain's CDR3 is CASRNRANTGELFF. The CDR3 region has the DNA TGTGCCAGTAGAAACAGGGCGAACACCGGGGAGCTGTTTTTT. Full variable domain (rest looked up from reference TRBV19 and TRBJ2-2): DGGITQSPKYLFRKEGQNVTLSCEQNLNHDAMYWYRQDPGQGLRLIYYSQIVNDFQKGDIAEGYSVSREKKESFPLTVTSAQKNPTAFYLCASRNRANTGELFFGEGSRLTVL.

A few counts support this clone. The chain couples TRBV4-1 to TRBJ2-3, with TRBD2 matching over 8 bases. The CDR3 consists of 16 residues. The V segment lost 0 bases and the J segment 7 bases; nucleotides outside the gene matches: 9. Germline V lookup: CDR1 MGHRA, CDR2 YSYEKL. CDR3 nucleotide sequence: TGCGCCAGCAGCCAAGAACTCGGGAGGGCCCTATATACGCAGTATTTT. Translating gives CASSQELGRALYTQYF.

This clone was counted a few times. This chain joins TRBV29-1 and TRBJ2-7, with D possibly TRBD2 on 5 matching bases. CDR3 length: 12 amino acids. V lost 4 bases, J lost 5 bases, and 12 bases lay in between. Looked up from germline, CDR1 is SQVTM and CDR2 is ANQGSEA. Here the CDR3 reads CSVVANGNEQYF. DNA of the CDR3: TGCAGCGTTGTCGCGAACGGGAACGAGCAGTACTTC.

This chain connects TRBV7-9 to TRBJ2-5, with 11 bases identical to TRBD1. Trimming cost V 2 bases and J 4 bases; bases outside gene matches: 6. Germline CDR1 is SEHNR and CDR2 is FQNEAQ (reference sequence). CDR3 size: 16 residues. CDR3 sequence: CASSLFGQGASETQYF. CDR3 coding DNA: TGTGCCAGCAGCTTATTCGGACAGGGGGCATCAGAGACCCAGTACTTC.

V is TRBV30 and J is TRBJ1-2, with D possibly being TRBD1 (5 bases). V lost 2 bases, J lost 9 bases, and 10 bases lay in between. Germline CDR1 GTSNPN, CDR2 SVGIG (reference sequence). The CDR3 sequence is 11 residues long. The CDR3 protein is CAWSSRASYTF. As DNA, the CDR3 is TGTGCCTGGAGTAGCAGGGCTAGCTACACCTTC.

The chain employs TRBV5-4 and TRBJ1-2, with 10 positions matching TRBD1. Per germline, CDR1 SGHNT and CDR2 YYREEE (reference sequence). The CDR3 spans 14 residues. Trimming took 5 bases from V and 1 from J; bases not matched to a gene: 2. Here the CDR3 reads CASRWDRGNYGYTF. CDR3 nucleotide sequence: TGTGCCAGCAGGTGGGACAGGGGTAACTATGGCTACACCTTC.

The genes are TRBV18 and TRBJ2-1; D unresolved. CDR1 is KGHSH and CDR2 is LQKENI in the germline V gene. V was shortened by 1 base and J by 6 bases, with 10 bases between the two germline ends. The CDR3 loop spans 14 amino acids. DNA of the CDR3: TGTGCCAGCTCACCACTGCGAAGTTCCAATGAGCAGTTCTTC. It translates to CASSPLRSSNEQFF.

This clone showed up just a few times. V is TRBV4-1 and J is TRBJ2-7, with TRBD1 matching 12 bases. The V gene end was trimmed by 4 bases and the J gene end by 7 bases; junction bases not matched to a gene: 11. In germline, CDR1 is MGHRA, CDR2 YSYEKL. The CDR3 contains 16 residues. The CDR3 sequence: CASSRPAGTGGGEQYF. The DNA of the CDR3 is TGCGCCAGCAGCCGGCCAGCCGGGACAGGGGGCGGTGAGCAGTACTTC.

The V gene is TRBV29-1, the J gene TRBJ1-2, with D uncertain. The germline V and J ends were trimmed by 6 bases and 8 bases, with 13 bases remaining between them. This CDR3 has 11 residues. CDR1 is SQVTM, CDR2 ANQGSEA, per germline. The CDR3 DNA sequence: TGCAGCGTCGTGGGTCTAGGGGGCTACACCTTC. Translating gives CSVVGLGGYTF.

The V and J genes are TRBV2 and TRBJ2-1; no firm D call. CDR1 and CDR2 (germline): SNHLY, FYNNEI. Trimming pared 1 base from V and 3 bases from J, leaving 7 bases between. The CDR3 length is 14 residues. For the CDR3, the DNA is TGTGCCAGCAGTGAAGGGACGTACTACAATGAGCAGTTCTTC. This sequence encodes CASSEGTYYNEQFF.

The genes are TRBV11-3 and TRBJ2-7; possibly TRBD2 for D (5 bases). The CDR3 totals 14 residues. V lost 5 bases and J lost 0, with 11 bases in between. The germline gives CDR1 SGHNT, CDR2 YENEEA. The CDR3 loop reads CASSVGGFSYEQYF. In nucleotides, the CDR3 is TGTGCCAGCAGCGTCGGCGGGTTCTCCTACGAGCAGTACTTC.

This clone has just one count. The chain combines TRBV4-2 with TRBJ1-2; 10 positions agree with TRBD1. J lost 9 bases, V lost 4 bases, and 8 bases had no gene match. This CDR3 comprises 14 residues. Germline V CDR1 and CDR2: LGHNA, YNFKEQ. The CDR3 DNA reads TGTGCCAGCAGCCCACCGGGACAGGGGATAAGCTACACCTTC. It codes for CASSPPGQGISYTF.

On this clone: The junction departs from germline at one end; a sequencing error may be responsible. This chain uses TRBV7-2 with TRBJ1-2; D gene unclear. Looked up from germline, CDR1 is SGHTA and CDR2 is FQGNSA. The length of the CDR3 is 18 residues. The CDR3 sequence: CASSLHVPGKAITYGYTF. CDR3 in DNA: TGCGCCAGCAGCTTACACGTGCCGGGCAAGGCGATTACCTATGGCTACACCTTC.